The 32 T cell receptor beta chains reported below all come from one sample, sequenced in a study of T cell responses to AZD1222 COVID-19 vaccine. Assay used: immunoSEQ multiplex PCR; TCRdb lists only in-frame clones, some missing. Of some 150,000 clones in the sample, under 95% were seen once. Sequencing used peripheral blood, obtained on day 0 of MenACWY control vaccination. These TCRs come from an adult in good health.

The V call is TRBV29-1, the J call TRBJ1-1, with D perhaps TRBD1 (5 bases). Germline V gene sequence: CDR1 SQVTM, CDR2 ANQGSEA. Trimming left V 4 bases short and J 0 bases short, with 12 bases between. This CDR3 comprises 14 residues. The CDR3 region is CSVAQTALNTEAFF. The DNA for the CDR3 is TGCAGCGTTGCTCAGACAGCTCTGAACACTGAAGCTTTCTTT.

The chain recombines TRBV7-2 with TRBJ1-3, with D hard to call. V shed 6 bases and J shed 0 bases, with 6 bases lying between them. Germline V lookup: CDR1 SGHTA, CDR2 FQGNSA. The CDR3 covers 13 residues. CDR3 sequence: CASRSSSGNTIYF. The CDR3 coding sequence is TGTGCCAGCAGGAGTAGCTCTGGAAACACCATATATTTT.

This clone has a handful of counts. The V call is TRBV30, the J call TRBJ2-7; no reliable D call. V gave up 5 bases and J gave up 0 bases, with 5 bases separating them. The CDR3 covers 11 residues. Germline lookup yields CDR1 GTSNPN and CDR2 SVGIG (reference sequence). Written as DNA, the CDR3 is TGTGCCTGGGGGGTCTCCTACGAGCAGTACTTC. Amino acid sequence: CAWGVSYEQYF.

The gene calls are TRBV19 and TRBJ1-2, with D unresolved. CDR1 is LNHDA and CDR2 is SQIVND in the germline V gene (reference sequence). The CDR3 totals 14 residues. V was shortened by 4 bases and J by 1 base, with 10 bases between the two germline ends. The DNA of the CDR3 is TGTGCCAGTAGTACGGGCGGATTTAACTATGGCTACACCTTC. Amino acid sequence: CASSTGGFNYGYTF.

This clone showed up just a few times. The chain uses TRBV18 and TRBJ1-1; 7 nucleotides align to TRBD1. Trimming removed 6 bases from V and 4 bases from J; junction bases left unmatched: 5. Germline loops: CDR1 KGHSH, CDR2 LQKENI. CDR3 length equals 13 residues. The CDR3 loop is CASSGQFSTEAFF. The CDR3 region has the DNA TGTGCCAGCTCGGGACAGTTTTCCACTGAAGCTTTCTTT. Together with reference TRBV18 and TRBJ1-1, the CDR3 gives the full variable domain: NAGVMQNPRHLVRRRGQEARLRCSPMKGHSHVYWYRQLPEEGLKFMVYLQKENIIDESGMPKERFSAEFPKEGPSILRIQQVVRGDSAAYFCASSGQFSTEAFFGQGTRLTVV.

The table lists this clone with a count of one. CDR3 loop: CASSESTLSNQPQHF. CDR3 sequence (DNA): TGTGCCAGCAGTGAAAGCACCCTAAGCAATCAGCCCCAGCATTTT. This sequence joins TRBV2 and TRBJ1-5; D is uncertain. CDR3 length: 15 amino acids. Germline V gene sequence: CDR1 SNHLY, CDR2 FYNNEI. The V gene lost 2 bases and the J gene lost 1 base, with 9 bases spanning the gap.

V gene TRBV5-1 combines with J gene TRBJ2-7; TRBD2 is a possible D gene (6 bases). CDR3 length: 15 amino acids. Germline assignment: CDR1 SGHRS and CDR2 YFSETQ. V gave up 0 bases and J gave up 0 bases, with 10 bases separating them. The chain's CDR3 is CASSLGRRGSYEQYF. CDR3 in DNA: TGCGCCAGCAGCTTGGGGAGGAGGGGCTCCTACGAGCAGTACTTC.

The chain employs TRBV6-5 and TRBJ1-3; D gene ambiguous. The CDR3 totals 15 residues. The ends were cut back, 5 bases at V and 1 base at J, with 12 bases in the middle. CDR1 and CDR2 from the germline V gene are MNHEY and SVGAGI. The CDR3 spells CASSLRWGSGNTIYF. CDR3 DNA sequence: TGTGCCAGCAGTCTCCGGTGGGGTTCTGGAAACACCATATATTTT.

This clone was detected once. The chain carries TRBV7-8 and TRBJ1-5, with unresolved D. Germline V CDR1 and CDR2: SGHVS, FQNEAQ. The V end was cut by 5 bases, the J end by 2 bases, with 13 bases between. The CDR3 runs to 15 residues. The CDR3 DNA is TGTGCCAGCAGCCCGAGCGAGGTGGGCAATCAGCCCCAGCATTTT. Translation: CASSPSEVGNQPQHF.

The chain recombines TRBV5-5 with TRBJ1-5, with D unclear. The CDR3 totals 16 residues. V lost 1 base and J lost 3, with 14 bases in between. Germline loops: CDR1 SGHKS, CDR2 YYEKEE (reference sequence). This CDR3 reads CASSLYFSIYNQPQHF. In DNA, the CDR3 is TGTGCCAGCAGCTTGTATTTCTCAATCTACAATCAGCCCCAGCATTTT.

The V and J genes are TRBV24-1 and TRBJ2-1, with 12 bases identical to TRBD2. Germline CDR1 and CDR2: KGHDR and SFDVKD. The CDR3 is 16 amino acids. The ends lost 5 bases at V and 4 bases at J; junction bases unmatched: 5. CDR3 protein: CATSALGTSGYNEQFF. The CDR3 DNA is TGTGCCACCAGTGCTCTAGGGACTAGCGGGTACAATGAGCAGTTCTTC.

V usage is TRBV12-3 or TRBV12-4 and J usage is TRBJ2-3; D remains unclear. The CDR3 consists of 13 residues. Trimming took 5 bases from V and 2 from J, leaving 8 bases between them. The CDR3 protein is CASSPPFTDTQYF. The CDR3 DNA reads TGTGCCAGCAGTCCCCCCTTCACAGATACGCAGTATTTT.

The chain couples TRBV14 to TRBJ2-2; the D is unclear. V lost 1 base and J 7 bases, leaving 10 bases between the germline ends. The CDR3 consists of 14 residues. Germline CDR1 is SGHDN and CDR2 is FVKESK. This chain's CDR3 is CASSQGLGGGELFF. In DNA, the CDR3 is TGTGCCAGCAGCCAAGGGTTAGGCGGCGGGGAGCTGTTTTTT.

This chain joins TRBV6-6 and TRBJ2-1; 7 bases are a match to TRBD2. The germline V gene encodes CDR1 MNHNY and CDR2 SVGAGI (reference sequence). With V trimmed by 2 bases and J by 9 bases, 7 bases remained unmatched. The length of the CDR3 is 14 residues. In nucleotides, the CDR3 is TGTGCCAGCAGTTACGCGCCGAGGGAGGGTGAGCAGTTCTTC. Its translation: CASSYAPREGEQFF.

The rearrangement joins TRBV27 to TRBJ1-5; D is uncertain. This CDR3 is 14 amino acids long. Germline CDR1 MNHEY, CDR2 SMNVEV (reference sequence). The V gene lost 5 bases and the J gene lost 2 bases, with 10 bases spanning the gap. The CDR3 loop reads CASSPRPGNQPQHF. DNA of the CDR3: TGTGCCAGCAGTCCCCGGCCGGGCAATCAGCCCCAGCATTTT.

J is TRBJ1-1 and V is TRBV28; TRBD1 agrees at 11 bases. CDR3 size: 15 residues. V lost 4 bases, J lost 1 base, and 2 bases stayed unmatched. In germline, CDR1 is MDHEN, CDR2 SYDVKM. CDR3 loop: CASSWGTGGNTEAFF. The CDR3 coding sequence is TGTGCCAGCAGTTGGGGGACAGGGGGGAACACTGAAGCTTTCTTT.

For this clone: A read error may produce the germline difference seen at one junction end. J is TRBJ2-4 and V is TRBV9, with TRBD2 identical over 8 bases. The length of the CDR3 is 14 residues. Per the germline V gene, CDR1 is SGDLS and CDR2 is YYNGEE. CDR3 residues: CASSVGLAQNIQYF. The CDR3 coding sequence is TGTGCCAGCAGCGTTGGACTAGCCCAAAACATTCAGTACTTC.

As regards this clone: At one of its ends the junction is not consistent with the germline gene, which may arise from a read error. The gene calls are TRBV7-9 and TRBJ2-3; D gene unclear. CDR1 and CDR2 from the germline V gene are SEHNR and FQNEAQ (reference sequence). This CDR3 is 12 amino acids long. DNA for the CDR3: TGTGCCAGCAGTTACAGCATAGATACGCAGTATTTT. This translates into CASSYSIDTQYF. The full variable domain, completed using reference TRBV7-9 and TRBJ2-3, is DTGVSQNPRHKITKRGQNVTFRCDPISEHNRLYWYRQTLGQGPEFLTYFQNEAQLEKSRLLSDRFSAERPKGSFSTLEIQRTEQGDSAMYLCASSYSIDTQYFGPGTRLTVL.

This rearrangement joins TRBV5-1 to TRBJ2-1, with a weak D call TRBD2 (6 bases). Trimming removed 4 bases from V and 6 bases from J, with 26 bases in between. The V gene's germline CDR1 is SGHRS and CDR2 YFSETQ. CDR3 length: 18 amino acids. CDR3 nucleotide sequence: TGCGCCAGCAGCGTAGTGGAGCGGTGGGGGGACTTTGTCAATGAGCAGTTCTTC. It codes for CASSVVERWGDFVNEQFF.

This chain connects TRBV24-1 to TRBJ1-1; the D gene is possibly TRBD1 (5 bases). Trimming took 11 bases from V and 5 from J, leaving 11 bases between them. CDR1 and CDR2 (germline): KGHDR, SFDVKD. The CDR3 covers 11 residues. The CDR3 is CAIRAGTEAFF. In DNA, the CDR3 is TGTGCCATCAGGGCAGGGACTGAAGCTTTCTTT.

In its sample, this clone was seen a few times. The chain links TRBV4-1 to TRBJ2-3; the match to TRBD2 covers 12 bases. With V trimmed by 0 bases and J by 5 bases, 9 bases remained unmatched. The CDR3 runs 18 residues. Germline loops: CDR1 MGHRA, CDR2 YSYEKL. The CDR3 nucleotides are TGCGCCAGCAGCCAAGATCACCTCCCGGGACTAGCGGGAGATACGCAGTATTTT. Residues: CASSQDHLPGLAGDTQYF.

J is TRBJ2-2 and V is TRBV19; 8 nucleotides align to TRBD2. J lost 5 bases, V lost 3 bases, and 8 bases had no gene match. This CDR3 comprises 16 residues. The germline CDR1 and CDR2 sequences are LNHDA and SQIVND (reference sequence). The CDR3 sequence: CASSIRGGAGTGELFF. The DNA for the CDR3 is TGTGCCAGTAGTATTCGGGGGGGCGCGGGAACCGGGGAGCTGTTTTTT.

The chain joins TRBV7-2 to TRBJ2-7, with 8 bases matching TRBD2. This CDR3 is 14 amino acids long. Germline values: CDR1 SGHTA, CDR2 FQGNSA. V gave up 0 bases and J gave up 4 bases; unmatched junction bases: 2. DNA for the CDR3: TGTGCCAGCAGCTTAGCTAGCGGGAATTACGAGCAGTACTTC. Protein: CASSLASGNYEQYF.

This chain links TRBV11-2 with TRBJ2-3; D unclear. V lost 6 bases and J 4 bases, leaving 14 bases between the germline ends. The CDR3 loop spans 14 amino acids. Per the germline V gene, CDR1 is SGHAT and CDR2 is FQNNGV. The CDR3 protein is CASRGSGSPDTQYF. CDR3 in DNA: TGTGCCAGCAGGGGCTCGGGCTCCCCAGATACGCAGTATTTT.

V gene TRBV6-1 combines with J gene TRBJ1-1; D unclear. Trimming pared 3 bases from V and 10 bases from J, leaving 9 bases between. The V gene's germline CDR1 is MNHNS and CDR2 SASEGT. There are 11 residues in the CDR3. As DNA, the CDR3 is TGTGCCAGCAGTGAGGAGTACAGAGCTTTCTTT. It codes for CASSEEYRAFF.

The table lists this clone with a count of one. V and J are TRBV6-1 and TRBJ1-5; the D gene is possibly TRBD1 (5 bases). Germline assignment: CDR1 MNHNS and CDR2 SASEGT. The CDR3 totals 16 residues. Between the trimmed V and J ends, which lost 3 bases and 2 bases, there was a span of 14 bases. The CDR3 here is CASSDLLRGGNQPQHF. In DNA, the CDR3 is TGTGCCAGCAGTGACTTGCTGCGGGGGGGCAATCAGCCCCAGCATTTT.

V gene TRBV28 combines with J gene TRBJ2-1, with 9 bases lining up with TRBD1. The V segment lost 8 bases and the J segment 5 bases; nucleotides outside the gene matches: 13. The CDR3 is 16 residues long. Germline values: CDR1 MDHEN, CDR2 SYDVKM. Written as DNA, the CDR3 is TGTGCCAGCCTGGGGACAGGGAGAGGGGGCCACAATGAGCAGTTCTTC. Translating it yields CASLGTGRGGHNEQFF.

The CDR3 is CASSLEVAAGGNIQYF. The CDR3 nucleotides read TGTGCCAGCAGCTTAGAAGTAGCTGCAGGGGGAAACATTCAGTACTTC. This chain connects TRBV7-2 to TRBJ2-4, with 7 positions matching TRBD1. Unmatched junction bases numbered 9, after V lost 1 base and J lost 6 bases. CDR3 length: 16 amino acids. Germline V gene data show CDR1 as SGHTA and CDR2 as FQGNSA. Variable domain in full (rest from reference TRBV7-2 and TRBJ2-4): GAGVSQSPSNKVTEKGKDVELRCDPISGHTALYWYRQSLGQGLEFLIYFQGNSAPDKSGLPSDRFSAERTGGSVSTLTIQRTQQEDSAVYLCASSLEVAAGGNIQYFGAGTRLSVL.

The J gene is TRBJ2-2, the V gene TRBV9; D not resolved. The V gene's germline CDR1 is SGDLS and CDR2 YYNGEE. The CDR3 sequence is 16 residues long. V was clipped by 0 bases and J by 1 base, with 10 bases between them. The CDR3 protein is CASSVAALVNTGELFF. The DNA for the CDR3 is TGTGCCAGCAGCGTAGCTGCCCTAGTGAACACCGGGGAGCTGTTTTTT.

The gene calls are TRBV19 and TRBJ1-5; D might be TRBD1 (6 bases). V lost 9 bases and J 1 base, leaving 16 bases between the germline ends. CDR1 and CDR2 from the germline V gene are LNHDA and SQIVND (reference sequence). CDR3 length: 15 residues. CDR3 nucleotides: TGTGCCAGCCACGACCCAGGGGAAAGCAATCAGCCCCAGCATTTT. Translating it yields CASHDPGESNQPQHF. Supplemented by reference TRBV19 and TRBJ1-5, the full variable domain reads DGGITQSPKYLFRKEGQNVTLSCEQNLNHDAMYWYRQDPGQGLRLIYYSQIVNDFQKGDIAEGYSVSREKKESFPLTVTSAQKNPTAFYLCASHDPGESNQPQHFGDGTRLSIL.

The count of this clone is one. The chain recombines TRBV5-1 with TRBJ1-6; D uncertain. In germline, CDR1 is SGHRS, CDR2 YFSETQ. The CDR3 length is 14 residues. V gave up 0 bases and J gave up 7 bases, with 8 bases separating them. The CDR3 here is CASSLVGLNSPLHF. The CDR3 nucleotides read TGCGCCAGCAGCTTGGTTGGGTTAAATTCACCCCTCCACTTT.

The chain joins TRBV5-1 to TRBJ2-5; TRBD2 might be the D (6 bases). V lost 3 bases, J lost 5 bases, and 20 bases lay in between. The germline V gene has CDR1 SGHRS and CDR2 YFSETQ. This CDR3 region has 16 residues. The CDR3 sequence: CASSWNPSGDPETQYF. The CDR3 DNA reads TGCGCCAGCAGCTGGAACCCATCGGGGGATCCGGAGACCCAGTACTTC.